This T cell receptor (beta chain) is from a study of cytomegalovirus exposure and HLA in healthy donors. Findings and caveats of the study: By HLA locus, TCR association rates varied in a later analysis, with DRB1 showing the most and HLA-C the fewest. An analysis done earlier found most TCR beta V segments productive about 87% or about 30% of the time. Among TCR beta chains, those listed as cytomegalovirus-associated numbered around 180.

Although they were nominally healthy when sampled, donors likely had unrecorded immune exposures. The PCR contained 60 Vbeta and 13 Jbeta primers. Some clones are missing from TCRdb's copy, which holds only in-frame ones; the method was immunoSEQ multiplex PCR. The sample holds about 98,000 clones; more than 65% are singletons and the top ten take roughly 8%. Points on this clone: Its antigen is not identified.

Sequencing was performed on PBMCs. The receptor comes from a human donor in good health.

Written as DNA, the CDR3 is TGTGCCAGTAGTATTACAGGGGCTCCGGTATTTGGCTACACCTTC. Translation gives CASSITGAPVFGYTF. V and J are TRBV19 and TRBJ1-2; 7 bases fit TRBD1. The CDR3 spans 15 residues. From germline, CDR1 is LNHDA and CDR2 SQIVND (reference sequence). Trimming removed 3 bases from V and 7 bases from J; junction bases left unmatched: 11.